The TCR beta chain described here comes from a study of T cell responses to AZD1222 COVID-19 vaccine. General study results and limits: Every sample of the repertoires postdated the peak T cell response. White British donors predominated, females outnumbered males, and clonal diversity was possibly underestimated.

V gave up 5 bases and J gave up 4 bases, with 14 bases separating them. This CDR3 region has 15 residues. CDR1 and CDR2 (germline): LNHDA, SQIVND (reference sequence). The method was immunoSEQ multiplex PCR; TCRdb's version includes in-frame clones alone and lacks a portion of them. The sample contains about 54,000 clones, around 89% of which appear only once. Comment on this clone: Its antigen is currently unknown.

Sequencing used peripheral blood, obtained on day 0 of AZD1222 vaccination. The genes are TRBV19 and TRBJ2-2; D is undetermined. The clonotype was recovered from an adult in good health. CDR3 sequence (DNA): TGTGCCAGTAGTCGCGGCGTTTACTCCACCGGGGAGCTGTTTTTT. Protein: CASSRGVYSTGELFF.